This T cell receptor (beta chain) is from a study of T cells in localized non-small cell lung cancer. Here immunoSEQ multiplex PCR was the method, and the copy in TCRdb shows in-frame clones only, minus some. The profile shows under 55,000 clones, about 78% of them singletons. Overall study results and limits: Tumor showed lower T cell clonality than uninvolved adjacent lung, where it was highest. As only one tumor region underwent sequencing, heterogeneity remains possible. The study detected a median about 57 of the top 100 tumor clones in adjacent lung.

About this clone itself: Its antigen is unknown.

There are 17 residues in the CDR3. The J segment lost 2 bases and the V segment lost 5 bases, leaving 12 bases of the junction unmatched. Germline values: CDR1 SEHNR, CDR2 FQNEAQ (reference sequence). This TCR was recovered from a woman aged 40 to 75 with stage II lung adenocarcinoma. The sequenced sample was PBMCs, obtained before any cancer treatment. V is TRBV7-9 and J is TRBJ1-1, with 9 bases matching TRBD1. The DNA of the CDR3 is TGTGCCAGCAGCCCGAAACAGGGACAGGGACGTAACACTGAAGCTTTCTTT. Amino acids: CASSPKQGQGRNTEAFF.